Described below is a single T cell receptor (beta chain) sequence and its context. What it recognizes is unknown. PCR was performed using 60 Vbeta and 13 Jbeta primers. The assay was immunoSEQ multiplex PCR, and TCRdb's table has in-frame clones only and misses some. The specimen's table records 150,000 to 200,000 clones. The data derive from a study of cytomegalovirus exposure and HLA in healthy donors. Study-level points and caveats: TCR beta V- and J-gene trimming, according to a later analysis, was linked to a missense DCLRE1C variant.

Sequenced input: PBMCs. This TCR was sampled from a woman aged 18-29 years in good health and CMV-seropositive.

CDR3 sequence: CASSEMQGPNYGYTF. The CDR3 DNA follows: TGTGCCAGCAGTGAAATGCAGGGTCCAAACTATGGCTACACCTTC. The rearrangement uses TRBV2 and TRBJ1-2; D perhaps matches TRBD1 (5 bases). This CDR3 has 15 residues. The V and J ends lost 2 bases and 2 bases respectively, with 12 bases between them. Germline assignment: CDR1 SNHLY and CDR2 FYNNEI.